Shown below are 5 T cell receptor beta chains from a single sample sequenced in a study of beta chain features in type 1 diabetes. cDNA synthesis used the whole RNA isolate, giving expressed TCRB sequences. The assay was immunoSEQ multiplex PCR, and TCRdb's table has in-frame clones only and misses some. This table has hundreds of thousands of clones, approximately 15% appearing once. Sequencing used naive CD4+ T cells from blood. These receptors originate from a man aged 25 to 45 in good health.

In this sample, this clone turned up a few times. At the DNA level, this CDR3 is encoded by other sequences in the same sample as well. The chain carries TRBV9 and TRBJ2-1; tentatively, D is TRBD2 (6 bases). This CDR3 contains 14 residues. V lost 2 bases and J 2 bases, leaving 8 bases between the germline ends. In germline, CDR1 is SGDLS, CDR2 YYNGEE. The CDR3 nucleotides are TGTGCCAGCAGCGTTGGGGGGACCTACAATGAGCAGTTCTTC. It codes for CASSVGGTYNEQFF.

The chain has TRBV5-1 and TRBJ1-4, with D perhaps TRBD1 (5 bases). Germline V gene sequence: CDR1 SGHRS, CDR2 YFSETQ. Trimming stripped 5 bases from V and 8 bases from J, with 10 bases between. The CDR3 length is 12 residues. DNA for the CDR3: TGCGCCAGCAGGGGAGGGGACGAAAAACTGTTTTTT. This gives the protein CASRGGDEKLFF.

The chain combines TRBV25-1 with TRBJ2-3, with D hard to call. The CDR3 has 13 amino acids. V lost 4 bases, J lost 14 bases, and 19 bases lay in between. Germline V gene sequence: CDR1 MGHDK, CDR2 SYGVNS. The CDR3 DNA is TGTGCCAGCAGTGTGGCGACCTCTTCTATTCCGTATTTT. Its protein product is CASSVATSSIPYF. The entire variable domain, with the rest obtained from reference TRBV25-1 and TRBJ2-3, is as follows: EADIYQTPRYLVIGTGKKITLECSQTMGHDKMYWYQQDPGMELHLIHYSYGVNSTEKGDLSSESTVSRIRTEHFPLTLESARPSHTSQYLCASSVATSSIPYFGPGTRLTVL.

The gene calls are TRBV7-2 and TRBJ1-2; TRBD1 matches 7 bases. CDR1 SGHTA and CDR2 FQGNSA come from the germline V gene. CDR3 length equals 14 residues. Trimming took 1 base from V and 4 from J; bases not matched to a gene: 3. The CDR3 bases are TGTGCCAGCAGCTTAGAGGGACAGTTCTATGGCTACACCTTC. Protein: CASSLEGQFYGYTF.

There are a few counts of this clone. The chain is built from TRBV19 and TRBJ2-1; D ambiguous. The V and J ends lost 8 bases and 0 bases respectively, with 5 bases between them. This CDR3 spans 12 amino acids. Germline V gene lookup returns CDR1 LNHDA and CDR2 SQIVND (reference sequence). CDR3 region: CASRSSYNEQFF. As DNA, the CDR3 is TGTGCCAGTCGTAGCTCCTACAATGAGCAGTTCTTC.